This TCR beta chain was identified during a study of shared clonotypes between healthy human individuals. At the level of the study: A couple of female and three male donors aged 18 to 49 were enrolled. Notes on the study in general: Clonotype sharing levels among donors were expected to vary with sequencing depth. Generation probability values for non-shared clonotypes were lower than those for clonotypes shared by all four donors.

Here immunoSEQ multiplex PCR was the method, and the copy in TCRdb shows in-frame clones only, minus some. The data contain approximately 2.4 million clones, approximately 96% of them singletons. From germline, CDR1 is MNHEY and CDR2 SMNVEV (reference sequence). The length of the CDR3 is 13 residues. Trimming left V 4 bases short and J 8 bases short, with 12 bases between. This clone came up once. Antigen: not known. Source material: naive CD4+ T cells sorted from blood. The subset here: CD45RA+ positively selected. The clonotype originates from a man younger than 35 in good health. V usage is TRBV27 and J usage is TRBJ2-1; maybe TRBD1 (6 bases). This chain's CDR3 is CASSSGNRDEQFF. The CDR3 DNA follows: TGTGCCAGCAGTTCCGGCAACAGGGATGAGCAGTTCTTC.